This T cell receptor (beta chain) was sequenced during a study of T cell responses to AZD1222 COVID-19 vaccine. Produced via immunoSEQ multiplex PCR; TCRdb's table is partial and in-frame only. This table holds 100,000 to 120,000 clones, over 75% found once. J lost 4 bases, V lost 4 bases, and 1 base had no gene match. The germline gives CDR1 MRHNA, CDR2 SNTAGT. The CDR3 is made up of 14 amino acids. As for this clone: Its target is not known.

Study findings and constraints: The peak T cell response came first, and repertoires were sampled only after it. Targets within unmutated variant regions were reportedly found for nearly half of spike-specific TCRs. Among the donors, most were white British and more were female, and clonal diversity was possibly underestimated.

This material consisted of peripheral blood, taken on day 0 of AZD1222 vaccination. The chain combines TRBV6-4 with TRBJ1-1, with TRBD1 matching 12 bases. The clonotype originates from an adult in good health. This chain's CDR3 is CASSAGQGATEAFF. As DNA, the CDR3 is TGTGCCAGCAGTGCGGGACAGGGGGCCACTGAAGCTTTCTTT.